Detailed here is one T cell receptor beta chain. Its antigen is unidentified. The data belong to a study of cytomegalovirus exposure and HLA in healthy donors. Looked up from germline, CDR1 is SGDLS and CDR2 is YYNGEE. The CDR3 contains 14 residues. V was pared by 3 bases and J by 8 bases, with 17 bases between. The PCR used 60 Vbeta and 13 Jbeta primers. Measured with immunoSEQ multiplex PCR; TCRdb has only the in-frame clones, and not every one. In the table there are around 150,000 clones, approximately 71% of which are singletons. General study results and limits: As a later analysis showed, several of the most significant clusters appeared to be linked to common viral pathogens. In vitro checks showed that a few CMV-associated chains really do target CMV antigens.

This TCR came from a man aged 45 to 65 in good health and CMV-seronegative. Specimen: PBMCs. The chain carries TRBV9 and TRBJ1-2; D possibly corresponds to TRBD1 (6 bases). CDR3 coding DNA: TGTGCCAGCAGCGGAGGCGGTCCAGGGGCCGGCTACACCTTC. Translating it yields CASSGGGPGAGYTF.